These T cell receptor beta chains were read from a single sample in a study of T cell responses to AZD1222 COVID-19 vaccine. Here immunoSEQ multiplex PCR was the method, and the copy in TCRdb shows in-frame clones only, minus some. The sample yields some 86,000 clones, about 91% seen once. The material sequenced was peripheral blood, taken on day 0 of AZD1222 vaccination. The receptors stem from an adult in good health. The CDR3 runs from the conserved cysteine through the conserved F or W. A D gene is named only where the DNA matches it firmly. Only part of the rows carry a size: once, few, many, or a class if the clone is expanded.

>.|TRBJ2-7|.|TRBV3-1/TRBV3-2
TGTGCCAGCAGCCAACCCCAGGGAATCTACGAGCAGTACTTC
CASSQPQGIYEQYF
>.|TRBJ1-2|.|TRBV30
TGTGCCTGGAGCCCTCTATTTCTACGAGGGAACTATGGCTACACCTTC
CAWSPLFLRGNYGYTF
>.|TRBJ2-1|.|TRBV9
TGTGCCAGCAGCGACGGGACCATCTCCTACAATGAGCAGTTCTTC
CASSDGTISYNEQFF
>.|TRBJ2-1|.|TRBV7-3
TGTGCCAGCAGCCCCTCTCTTGCCGGTGAGCAGTTCTTC
CASSPSLAGEQFF
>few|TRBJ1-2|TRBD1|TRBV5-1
TGCGCCAGCAGCTTGGCTATTACAGGGGGCCATGGCTACACCTTC
CASSLAITGGHGYTF
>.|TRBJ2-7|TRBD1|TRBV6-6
TGTGCCGCCTTCCAACCCCGTGGACAGGGGGCTTTCGAGCAGTACTTC
CAAFQPRGQGAFEQYF
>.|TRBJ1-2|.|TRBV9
TGTGCCAGCAGCGTAGCTCCCGACAGAAACTATGGCTACACCTTC
CASSVAPDRNYGYTF
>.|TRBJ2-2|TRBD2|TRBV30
TGTGCCTGGAGCACCACCCGGACTAGCGGAAACACCGGGGAGCTGTTTTTT
CAWSTTRTSGNTGELFF
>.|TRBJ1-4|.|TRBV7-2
TGTGCCAGCAGCCCGATTGCAACTAATGAAAAACTGTTTTTT
CASSPIATNEKLFF
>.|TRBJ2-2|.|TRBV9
TGTGCCAGCAGGGGACCCGGGGAGCTGTTTTTT
CASRGPGELFF
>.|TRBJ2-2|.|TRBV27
TGTGCCAGCAGTTCCCTTCCAGGGCCCGGGGAGCTGTTTTTT
CASSSLPGPGELFF
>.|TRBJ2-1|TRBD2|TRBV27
TGTGCCAGCAGTTTATTAGGGACTAGCGGCAACAATGAGCAGTTCTTC
CASSLLGTSGNNEQFF
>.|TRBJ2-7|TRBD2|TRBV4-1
TGCGCCAGCAGCCAAGTGGTAGCGGGGAGTTCGTCCGAGCAGTACTTC
CASSQVVAGSSSEQYF
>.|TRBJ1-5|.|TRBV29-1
TGCAGCGTTAGGAGCAGTTTCAATCAGCCCCAGCATTTT
CSVRSSFNQPQHF
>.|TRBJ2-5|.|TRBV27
TGTGCCAGCAGTTCAGACCAGGACCCACAAGAGACCCAGTACTTC
CASSSDQDPQETQYF
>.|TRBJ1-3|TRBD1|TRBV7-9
TGTGCCAGCAGTCCAACAGGGGACTCTGGAAACACCATATATTTT
CASSPTGDSGNTIYF
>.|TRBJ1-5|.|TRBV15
TGTGCCACCAGCGGAGGCGGACTATATAGCAATCAGCCCCAGCATTTT
CATSGGGLYSNQPQHF
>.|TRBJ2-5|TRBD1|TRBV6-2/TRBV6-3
TGTGCCAGCAGTTACCCCTGGACAGGGGGCGCGGCCCAGTACTTC
CASSYPWTGGAAQYF
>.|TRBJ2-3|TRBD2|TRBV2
TGTGCCAGCAGGGGACTAGCGGGAGGTTTTGATACGCAGTATTTT
CASRGLAGGFDTQYF
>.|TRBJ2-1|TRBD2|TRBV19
TGTGCCAGTAGTTGGGTCGCGGGAGGGCCAATGAATGAGCAGTTCTTC
CASSWVAGGPMNEQFF
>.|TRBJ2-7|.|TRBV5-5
TGTGCCAGCAGCCCATACTACAGGAATCCCTACGAGCAGTACTTC
CASSPYYRNPYEQYF
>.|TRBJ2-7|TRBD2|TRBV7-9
TGTGCCAGCAGCTTAGACCGACTAGCGGGCCGATTGTACGAGCAGTACTTC
CASSLDRLAGRLYEQYF
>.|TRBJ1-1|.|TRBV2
TGTGCCAGCCGTCCAGGACATATGAACACTGAAGCTTTCTTT
CASRPGHMNTEAFF
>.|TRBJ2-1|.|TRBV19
TGTGCCAGTAGTCCCCCGCCGGGGTTCGATGAGCAGTTCTTC
CASSPPPGFDEQFF
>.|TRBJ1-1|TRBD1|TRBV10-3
TGTGCCATCACCGGTGACAGGGTTGGTACTGAAGCTTTCTTT
CAITGDRVGTEAFF
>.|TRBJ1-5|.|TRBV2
TGTGCCAGCAGGCCGGACAGTAATCAGCCCCAGCATTTT
CASRPDSNQPQHF
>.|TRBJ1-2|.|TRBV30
TGTGCCTGGAGTGTAACAGTCAGCCCGCGTAACTATGGCTACACCTTC
CAWSVTVSPRNYGYTF
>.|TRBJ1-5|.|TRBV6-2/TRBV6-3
TGTGCCAGCAGTCAGTCACCCCTCAATCAGCCCCAGCATTTT
CASSQSPLNQPQHF
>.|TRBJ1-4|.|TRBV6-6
TGTGCCAGCAGTTACCGCGTTACAACTAATGAAAAACTGTTTTTT
CASSYRVTTNEKLFF
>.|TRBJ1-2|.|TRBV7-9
TGTGCCAGCAGCTTATTAGGACGGGGCTATGGCTACACCTTC
CASSLLGRGYGYTF
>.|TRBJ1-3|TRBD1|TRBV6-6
TGTGCCAGCAGTTACGGGACAGCCCGCTCTGGAAACACCATATATTTT
CASSYGTARSGNTIYF
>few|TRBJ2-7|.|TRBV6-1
TGTGCCAGCAGTGAAGCGCCCGCGGGCGAGCAGTACTTC
CASSEAPAGEQYF
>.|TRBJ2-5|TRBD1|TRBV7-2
TGTGCCAGCAGCCCCTTAGCGACAGGGTGGATCTCTAGAACCCAGTACTTC
CASSPLATGWISRTQYF
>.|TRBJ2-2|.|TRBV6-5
TGTGCCAGCAGGCTGGGGGGTCACACCGGGGAGCTGTTTTTT
CASRLGGHTGELFF
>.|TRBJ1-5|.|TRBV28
TGTGCCAGCAGCAGAACAGGGCAGGGCAATCAGCCCCAGCATTTT
CASSRTGQGNQPQHF
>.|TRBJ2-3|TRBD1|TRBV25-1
TGTGCCAGCCGGGACAGGGTCACAGATACGCAGTATTTT
CASRDRVTDTQYF
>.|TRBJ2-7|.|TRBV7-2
TGTGCCAGCAGCGTTACCGGGAGCTCCTACGAGCAGTACTTC
CASSVTGSSYEQYF
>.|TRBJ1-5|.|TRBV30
TGTGCCTGGAGTCCAACCTACAGGGTTTGGTCCCAGCATTTT
CAWSPTYRVWSQHF
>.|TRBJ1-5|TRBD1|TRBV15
TGTGCCACCAGCAGACCGACAGGGGGCTTAATAAGCAATCAGCCCCAGCATTTT
CATSRPTGGLISNQPQHF
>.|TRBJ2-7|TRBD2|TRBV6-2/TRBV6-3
TGTGCCAGCAGACCTAGCGGGAGGGGCCACGAGCAGTACTTC
CASRPSGRGHEQYF
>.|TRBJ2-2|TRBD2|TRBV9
TGTGCCAGCAGCGTAGAGGGGACTAGCGGGCGATCCGGGGAGCTGTTTTTT
CASSVEGTSGRSGELFF
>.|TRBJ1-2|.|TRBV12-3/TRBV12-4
TGTGCCAGTTGGAGTAGGGGATTCTATGGCTACACCTTC
CASWSRGFYGYTF
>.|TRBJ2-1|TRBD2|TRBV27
TGTGCCAGCAGTTGGTTAGCGGGGAAGCAGTTCTTC
CASSWLAGKQFF
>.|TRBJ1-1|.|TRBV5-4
TGTGCCAGCAGCTTGGGTCAGGGGCTGAACACTGAAGCTTTCTTT
CASSLGQGLNTEAFF
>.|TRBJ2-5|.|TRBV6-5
TGTGCCAGCACCCAGGGAGGGGGCTGGGAGACCCAGTACTTC
CASTQGGGWETQYF
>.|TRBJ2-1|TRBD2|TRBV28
TGTGCCAGCAGTCCACCAGCGGGAGGAGGCTACGATGAGCAGTTCTTC
CASSPPAGGGYDEQFF
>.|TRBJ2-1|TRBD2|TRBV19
TGTGCCAGTAGTAAGGGCGGGAGATCGTTACCATACAATGAGCAGTTCTTC
CASSKGGRSLPYNEQFF
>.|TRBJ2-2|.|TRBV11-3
TGTGCCAGCAGCTTAGGAGAATCGACCGCGGTCGGGGAGCTGTTTTTT
CASSLGESTAVGELFF
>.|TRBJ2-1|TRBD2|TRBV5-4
TGTGCCAGCAGCTCGGGGGGACTAGCGGGAGGCTCCAATGAGCAGTTCTTC
CASSSGGLAGGSNEQFF
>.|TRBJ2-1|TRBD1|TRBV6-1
TGTGCCAGCAGTAAGCCGGGACAGGGGTTATATGAGCAGTTCTTC
CASSKPGQGLYEQFF
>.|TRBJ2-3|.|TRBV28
TGTGCCAGCAGCCCGGGGGACACAGATACGCAGTATTTT
CASSPGDTDTQYF
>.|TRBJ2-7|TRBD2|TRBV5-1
TGCGCCAGCAGCCCAGGACTAGCGGGGATAACCTACGAGCAGTACTTC
CASSPGLAGITYEQYF
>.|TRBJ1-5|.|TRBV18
TGTGCCAGCTCACCCTCGGGGGTAGGCAATCAGCCCCAGCATTTT
CASSPSGVGNQPQHF
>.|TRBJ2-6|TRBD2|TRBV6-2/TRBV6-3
TGTGCCAGCAGTAGCGGGAGGCGAGGCGGGGCCAACGTCCTGACTTTC
CASSSGRRGGANVLTF
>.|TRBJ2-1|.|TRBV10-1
TGCGCCATCCCGCGGGACCCCTACAATGAGCAGTTCTTC
CAIPRDPYNEQFF
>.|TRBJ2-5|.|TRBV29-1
TGCAGCGTTGAAAAGGAGCAAGAGACCCAGTACTTC
CSVEKEQETQYF
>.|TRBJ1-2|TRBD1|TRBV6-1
TGTGCCAGCAGTGAACAGGGGGCCCGTGGCTACACCTTC
CASSEQGARGYTF